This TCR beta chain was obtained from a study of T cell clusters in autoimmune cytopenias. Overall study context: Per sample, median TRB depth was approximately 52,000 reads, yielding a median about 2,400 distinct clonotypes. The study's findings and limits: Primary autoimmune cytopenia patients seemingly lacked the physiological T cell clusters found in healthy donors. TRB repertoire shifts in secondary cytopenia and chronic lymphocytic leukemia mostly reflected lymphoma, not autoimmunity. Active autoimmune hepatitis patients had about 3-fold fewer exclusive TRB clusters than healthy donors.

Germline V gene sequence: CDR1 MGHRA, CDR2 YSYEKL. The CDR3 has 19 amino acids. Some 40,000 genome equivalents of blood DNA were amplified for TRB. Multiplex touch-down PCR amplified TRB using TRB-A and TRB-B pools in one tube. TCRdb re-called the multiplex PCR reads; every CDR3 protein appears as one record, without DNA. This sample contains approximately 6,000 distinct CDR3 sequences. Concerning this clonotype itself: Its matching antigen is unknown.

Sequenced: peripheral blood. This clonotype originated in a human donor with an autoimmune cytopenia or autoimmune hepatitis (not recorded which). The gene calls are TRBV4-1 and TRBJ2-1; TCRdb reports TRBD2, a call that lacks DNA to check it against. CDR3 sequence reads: CASSHGLAGGPRSYNEQFF.